This T cell receptor beta chain was recorded in a study of cytomegalovirus exposure and HLA in healthy donors. This clone is a singleton in its sample. Its matching antigen is unknown. Primers included in the PCR were 60 Vbeta and 13 Jbeta primers. Clones were sequenced by immunoSEQ multiplex PCR, and TCRdb holds only the in-frame ones, with some missing. Here the sample spans about 170,000 clones, approximately 70% being singletons. Overall study results and limits: In a later analysis, common viral pathogens appeared linked to several of the most significant clusters. Investigators reported under 200 TCR beta chains as tied to cytomegalovirus. Apparent HLA restriction characterized most CMV-associated TCR beta chains in a later analysis. In a later analysis, V- and J-gene trimming of beta chains associated with a DCLRE1C missense variant, replicated independently.

This clonotype was obtained from a man aged 35 to 55 in good health and CMV-seropositive. Source material: PBMCs.

The CDR3 spells CASSKTGNSLEQYF. In DNA, the CDR3 is TGTGCCAGTAGCAAGACAGGGAATTCCCTCGAGCAGTACTTC. This sequence joins TRBV19 and TRBJ2-7; 7 nucleotides agree with TRBD1. CDR3 length equals 14 residues. Trimming at V came to 6 bases and at J to 6 bases, leaving 11 bases not matched to a gene. Germline V gene sequence: CDR1 LNHDA, CDR2 SQIVND (reference sequence).